What follows are 10 T cell receptor beta chains derived from one specimen sequenced in a study of T cells in Graves' hyperthyroidism and ophthalmopathy. Amplified regions were TCR beta CDR3 sequences from RNA transcripts. With the HTBI primer set, the TCR CDR3 went through a first round of RT-PCR. TCRdb reprocessed the multiplex PCR reads via MiXCR and lists one record per CDR3 protein. Found here are over 700,000 distinct CDR3 sequences, roughly a third of them singletons; the top ten hold approximately 31%. Material: blood. These receptor sequences come from a woman in her 40s with Graves' hyperthyroidism.

The chain links TRBV7-9 to TRBJ2-7; 7 nucleotides match TRBD2. The V gene's germline CDR1 is SEHNR and CDR2 FQNEAQ (reference sequence). This CDR3 is built from 16 residues. V lost 5 bases, J lost 5 bases, and 15 bases stayed unmatched. The CDR3: CASSRGERGDTHEQYF. The CDR3 DNA sequence: TGTGCCAGCAGCAGAGGGGAGCGGGGCGACACCCACGAGCAGTACTTC.

This clonotype was observed many times. V gene TRBV6-5 combines with J gene TRBJ2-5; D is unclear. V was trimmed by 0 bases and J by 8 bases, leaving 7 bases between them. The germline V gene encodes CDR1 MNHEY and CDR2 SVGAGI. CDR3 size: 12 residues. In nucleotides, the CDR3 is TGTGCCAGCAGTTACTCGAAGGACACCCAGTACTTC. This gives the protein CASSYSKDTQYF.

The chain joins TRBV20-1 to TRBJ2-3; TRBD2 matches at 8 bases. The CDR3 is made up of 14 amino acids. V lost 1 base and J lost 7; bases outside the gene matches: 7. In germline, CDR1 is DFQATT, CDR2 SNEGSKA (reference sequence). The CDR3: CSARASGFVNTQYF. DNA for the CDR3: TGCAGTGCTAGAGCTAGCGGGTTCGTAAATACGCAGTATTTT.

The genes are TRBV11-1 and TRBJ1-5; possibly TRBD1 for D (6 bases). This CDR3 is 16 amino acids long. Trimming removed 7 bases from V and 3 bases from J, with 19 bases in between. Germline V gives CDR1 SGHAT, CDR2 FQDESV (reference sequence). The CDR3 DNA reads as TGTGCCAGCATCCTACAGGGTTCCGTATCCAATCAGCCCCAGCATTTT. This gives the protein CASILQGSVSNQPQHF. The whole variable domain, filled in from reference TRBV11-1 and TRBJ1-5, reads EAEVAQSPRYKITEKSQAVAFWCDPISGHATLYWYRQILGQGPELLVQFQDESVVDDSQLPKDRFSAERLKGVDSTLKIQPAELGDSAMYLCASILQGSVSNQPQHFGDGTRLSIL.

This chain uses TRBV2 with TRBJ2-7; TRBD1 matches at 12 bases. Germline V gene sequence: CDR1 SNHLY, CDR2 FYNNEI. The CDR3 sequence is 14 residues long. J lost 5 bases, V lost 6 bases, and 5 bases had no gene match. CDR3 nucleotides: TGTGCCAGCAGGGGACAGGGGGCAACCCACGAGCAGTACTTC. This encodes CASRGQGATHEQYF.

The sample holds many counts of this clonotype. The chain carries TRBV2 and TRBJ2-5; the D is unclear. Trimming left V 6 bases short and J 5 bases short, with 16 bases between. The germline gives CDR1 SNHLY, CDR2 FYNNEI. This CDR3 region has 14 residues. The CDR3 sequence: CASRGNTVGETQYF. In nucleotides, the CDR3 is TGTGCCAGCAGGGGGAACACGGTTGGCGAGACCCAGTACTTC.

The V and J genes are TRBV20-1 and TRBJ2-7, with 9 bases fitting TRBD2. The CDR3 runs to 16 residues. Germline V gene data show CDR1 as DFQATT and CDR2 as SNEGSKA (reference sequence). With 6 bases clipped from V and 3 bases from J, the junction kept 15 bases outside the gene matches. CDR3: CSAKLPWTSDYYEQYF. DNA for the CDR3: TGCAGTGCCAAACTCCCTTGGACTAGCGACTACTACGAGCAGTACTTC.

This chain links TRBV12-3 or TRBV12-4 with TRBJ2-7; possible D gene TRBD1, 6 bases. This CDR3 comprises 13 residues. V was cut by 11 bases and J by 2 bases, with 16 bases left in between. The CDR3 protein is CAGGIQGTYEQYF. CDR3 nucleotides: TGTGCCGGCGGAATACAGGGTACCTACGAGCAGTACTTC.

The chain couples TRBV12-3 or TRBV12-4 to TRBJ2-3; the D call may be TRBD1 or TRBD2 (6 bases each). V dropped 7 bases and J dropped 6 bases, with 20 bases sitting between them. The CDR3 totals 15 residues. The CDR3 coding sequence is TGTGCCAGCAAGAGGATTTCGGGAGACAGGGATACGCAGTATTTT. Translated, it gives CASKRISGDRDTQYF.

The chain recombines TRBV12-3 or TRBV12-4 with TRBJ2-7; unclear D gene. The length of the CDR3 is 13 residues. V dropped 0 bases and J dropped 4 bases, with 7 bases sitting between them. CDR3 region: CASSLALRYEQYF. CDR3 nucleotides: TGTGCCAGCAGTTTAGCGCTAAGATACGAGCAGTACTTC.